A single sample is the source of the 25 T cell receptor beta chains below, sequenced in a study of cytomegalovirus exposure and HLA in healthy donors. Use of 60 Vbeta and 13 Jbeta primers characterized the PCR. Clones were sequenced by immunoSEQ multiplex PCR, and TCRdb holds only the in-frame ones, with some missing. This table holds about 200,000 clones, 83% found once. Sequenced sample: PBMCs. These receptors originate from a girl aged 10 to 17 in good health and CMV-seronegative.

This clone was observed a single time. The chain carries TRBV18 and TRBJ2-1; 14 bases agree with TRBD2. V dropped 8 bases and J dropped 12; count of bases not matched to a gene: 9. This CDR3 has 14 residues. Per the germline V gene, CDR1 is KGHSH and CDR2 is LQKENI. The CDR3 DNA is TGTGCCAGCGCAGGGACTAGCGGGGGAGACTCGCAGTTCTTC. Amino acid sequence: CASAGTSGGDSQFF.

The gene calls are TRBV28 and TRBJ2-2, with D perhaps TRBD1 (7 bases). Germline CDR1 and CDR2: MDHEN and SYDVKM. The CDR3 sequence is 18 residues long. The V end was cut by 7 bases, the J end by 1 base, with 22 bases between. CDR3 region: CASTSSQGGWGNTGELFF. CDR3 sequence (DNA): TGTGCCAGCACCTCTTCCCAGGGGGGTTGGGGGAACACCGGGGAGCTGTTTTTT. Full variable domain (remainder filled in from reference TRBV28 and TRBJ2-2): DVKVTQSSRYLVKRTGEKVFLECVQDMDHENMFWYRQDPGLGLRLIYFSYDVKMKEKGDIPEGYSVSREKKERFSLILESASTNQTSMYLCASTSSQGGWGNTGELFFGEGSRLTVL.

The chain joins TRBV30 to TRBJ2-3, with TRBD2 matching 11 bases. The germline V gene encodes CDR1 GTSNPN and CDR2 SVGIG (reference sequence). The CDR3 totals 14 residues. V trimming: 3 bases; J trimming: 5 bases; junction bases outside the gene matches: 4. This CDR3 is CAWRLLAGVDTQYF. The DNA of the CDR3 is TGTGCCTGGAGGCTACTAGCGGGGGTAGATACGCAGTATTTT.

This chain uses TRBV13 with TRBJ2-2, with 11 bases identical to TRBD2. This CDR3 is built from 18 residues. With V trimmed by 3 bases and J by 3 bases, 9 bases remained unmatched. Germline-derived CDR1 and CDR2 are PRHDT and FYEKMQ (reference sequence). The CDR3 region is CASSFYSGTSGYTGELFF. CDR3 sequence (DNA): TGTGCCAGCAGCTTCTACTCAGGGACTAGCGGATACACCGGGGAGCTGTTTTTT.

The V call is TRBV7-2, the J call TRBJ2-1, with 9 bases that match TRBD2. CDR3 length: 16 amino acids. The ends lost 2 bases at V and 5 bases at J; junction bases unmatched: 7. CDR1 SGHTA and CDR2 FQGNSA come from the germline V gene. The CDR3 DNA follows: TGTGCCAGCAGCTTACTACCTAGCGGGGTAGACAATGAGCAGTTCTTC. This translates into CASSLLPSGVDNEQFF.

The J gene is TRBJ2-1, the V gene TRBV5-6; the match to TRBD2 covers 7 bases. V shed 0 bases, J shed 7 bases, and the junction held 4 bases outside the gene matches. This CDR3 spans 14 amino acids. Germline-derived CDR1 and CDR2 are SGHDT and YYEEEE. The DNA of the CDR3 is TGTGCCAGCAGCTTGGGGACTAGGTTGAATGAGCAGTTCTTC. This translates into CASSLGTRLNEQFF.

As DNA, the CDR3 is TGTGCCAGCAGCTTAGTAGGACAGAACACTGAAGCTTTCTTT. It yields the protein CASSLVGQNTEAFF. The rearrangement joins TRBV7-8 to TRBJ1-1, with a tentative D call TRBD1 (5 bases). With 1 base removed from V and 1 base from J, the gap between germline ends came to 7 bases. This CDR3 has 14 residues. Germline CDR1 reads SGHVS; CDR2 reads FQNEAQ.

J is TRBJ1-5 and V is TRBV7-3; 8 bases match TRBD1. The CDR3 is 16 amino acids. Germline CDR1 reads SGHTA; CDR2 reads FQGTGA. With V trimmed by 5 bases and J by 4 bases, 10 bases remained unmatched. The CDR3 protein is CASSLQGAPRNQPQHF. In nucleotides, the CDR3 is TGTGCCAGCAGCCTCCAGGGGGCGCCGCGGAATCAGCCCCAGCATTTT. The whole variable domain, filled in from reference TRBV7-3 and TRBJ1-5, reads GAGVSQTPSNKVTEKGKYVELRCDPISGHTALYWYRQSLGQGPEFLIYFQGTGAADDSGLPNDRFFAVRPEGSVSTLKIQRTERGDSAVYLCASSLQGAPRNQPQHFGDGTRLSIL.

This chain links TRBV27 with TRBJ2-7, with a possible D match to TRBD1 (5 bases). Trimming left V 4 bases short and J 6 bases short, with 19 bases between. The CDR3 has 15 amino acids. The V gene's germline CDR1 is MNHEY and CDR2 SMNVEV (reference sequence). This CDR3 reads CASSYDLVGPREQYF. In nucleotides, the CDR3 is TGTGCCAGCAGTTACGACCTCGTGGGGCCACGCGAGCAGTACTTC.

The chain is built from TRBV19 and TRBJ2-1, with 8 nucleotides matching TRBD1. Losses at the gene ends were 4 bases for V and 4 bases for J; bases not matched to a gene: 6. Germline CDR1 and CDR2: LNHDA and SQIVND (reference sequence). There are 15 residues in the CDR3. The CDR3 loop is CASSTPGQEYNEQFF. Written as DNA, the CDR3 is TGTGCCAGTAGTACGCCGGGACAGGAATACAATGAGCAGTTCTTC.

The V gene is TRBV6-6, the J gene TRBJ1-1, with 11 nucleotides matching TRBD1. The CDR3 spans 16 residues. From germline, CDR1 is MNHNY and CDR2 SVGAGI (reference sequence). Trimming removed 6 bases from V and 3 bases from J; junction bases left unmatched: 9. For the CDR3, the DNA is TGTGCCAGCAGCAGACGCGGACAGGGGGCCGACACTGAAGCTTTCTTT. Protein product: CASSRRGQGADTEAFF.

The chain couples TRBV5-8 to TRBJ2-3; 9 bases line up with TRBD1. This CDR3 is built from 17 residues. Trimming at V came to 3 bases and at J to 10 bases, leaving 18 bases not matched to a gene. Looked up from germline, CDR1 is SGHTS and CDR2 is YDEGEE. CDR3 in amino acids: CASSSDRGDRDRVPQYF. The DNA of the CDR3 is TGTGCCAGCAGCTCAGACAGAGGGGACCGGGACAGGGTTCCGCAGTATTTT.

The CDR3 region is CASSLRATTDTQYF. DNA of the CDR3: TGTGCCAGCAGTCTGCGGGCCACCACAGATACGCAGTATTTT. This rearrangement joins TRBV5-4 to TRBJ2-3; a weak D match, TRBD2 (5 bases). The germline gives CDR1 SGHNT, CDR2 YYREEE (reference sequence). V lost 5 bases, J lost 2 bases, and 12 bases lay in between. The CDR3 is 14 amino acids.

Here the CDR3 DNA reads TGTGCCAGCAGTTTAACTAGCGGGGGGCCCTACCCTTACGAGCAGTACTTC. Residues: CASSLTSGGPYPYEQYF. The V gene is TRBV27, the J gene TRBJ2-7; 12 bases agree with TRBD2. Germline CDR1 is MNHEY and CDR2 is SMNVEV (reference sequence). The CDR3 spans 17 residues. The V segment lost 2 bases and the J segment 4 bases; nucleotides outside the gene matches: 9.

The rearrangement links TRBV9 to TRBJ1-5, with a possible D match to TRBD1 (5 bases). Germline V gives CDR1 SGDLS, CDR2 YYNGEE. The V end was cut by 0 bases, the J end by 5 bases, with 9 bases between. This CDR3 is 14 amino acids long. The CDR3 here is CASSVVGVDQPQHF. For the CDR3, the DNA is TGTGCCAGCAGCGTAGTAGGGGTTGATCAGCCCCAGCATTTT.

The V gene is TRBV27, the J gene TRBJ2-1; 7 bases fit TRBD2. Germline loops: CDR1 MNHEY, CDR2 SMNVEV (reference sequence). This CDR3 contains 15 residues. V was pared by 6 bases and J by 0 bases, with 5 bases of the junction left unmatched. The DNA of the CDR3 is TGTGCCAGCAGCCCTACTAGCGCCTCCTACAATGAGCAGTTCTTC. Encoded protein: CASSPTSASYNEQFF.

The V call is TRBV7-3, the J call TRBJ2-2, with 7 nucleotides matching TRBD1. J gave up 7 bases and V 4 bases, and 3 bases lay outside the gene matches. Germline CDR1 is SGHTA and CDR2 is FQGTGA. This CDR3 region has 13 residues. CDR3 bases: TGTGCCAGCAGCTCGCAGGGGGACGGGGAGCTGTTTTTT. This gives the protein CASSSQGDGELFF.

V and J are TRBV28 and TRBJ1-5; D is possibly TRBD1 (5 bases). V was cut by 3 bases and J by 6 bases, with 9 bases left in between. This CDR3 has 13 amino acids. CDR1 is MDHEN and CDR2 is SYDVKM in the germline V gene. CDR3 nucleotide sequence: TGTGCCAGCAGTTTCAGGGTAGGTCAGCCCCAGCATTTT. The encoded protein is CASSFRVGQPQHF.

The V call is TRBV30, the J call TRBJ1-1, with 9 bases fitting TRBD1. Germline CDR1 is GTSNPN and CDR2 is SVGIG (reference sequence). J was trimmed by 7 bases and V by 6 bases; bases with no gene match: 3. The CDR3 length is 11 residues. The CDR3: CACTGGIEAFF. As DNA, the CDR3 is TGTGCCTGCACAGGGGGCATTGAAGCTTTCTTT.

The chain joins TRBV4-1 to TRBJ1-2; D perhaps matches TRBD1 (5 bases). CDR1 MGHRA and CDR2 YSYEKL come from the germline V gene. The CDR3 loop spans 18 amino acids. Trimming pared 1 base from V and 0 bases from J, leaving 18 bases between. This chain's CDR3 is CASSQVIREIGANYGYTF. CDR3 coding DNA: TGCGCCAGCAGCCAAGTAATCAGGGAAATAGGGGCTAACTATGGCTACACCTTC.

The chain combines TRBV19 with TRBJ1-1; 8 bases match TRBD1. Germline CDR1 is LNHDA and CDR2 is SQIVND (reference sequence). V gave up 3 bases and J gave up 1 base; unmatched junction bases: 10. The CDR3 is made up of 17 amino acids. CDR3 bases: TGTGCCAGTAGTATCCGCGACAGGGGAGTCCGGAACACTGAAGCTTTCTTT. This sequence encodes CASSIRDRGVRNTEAFF.

This clone has just one count. CDR3 nucleotides: TGCGCCAGCAGTGAGGCACCCCTCCACTTT. Protein sequence: CASSEAPLHF. The gene calls are TRBV5-1 and TRBJ1-6; D uncertain. V was shortened by 5 bases and J by 11 bases, with 5 bases between the two germline ends. Per germline, CDR1 SGHRS and CDR2 YFSETQ. The CDR3 covers 10 residues.

The rearrangement joins TRBV19 to TRBJ1-1; 8 bases fit TRBD1. The germline gives CDR1 LNHDA, CDR2 SQIVND (reference sequence). Trimming took 3 bases from V and 0 from J; bases not matched to a gene: 6. This CDR3 region has 16 residues. Written as DNA, the CDR3 is TGTGCCAGTAGTATGTCCAGGGGGCTCATGAACACTGAAGCTTTCTTT. This translates into CASSMSRGLMNTEAFF.

This rearrangement joins TRBV27 to TRBJ1-1; perhaps TRBD1 as D (5 bases). With 3 bases removed from V and 4 bases from J, the gap between germline ends came to 9 bases. This CDR3 region has 13 residues. CDR1 MNHEY and CDR2 SMNVEV come from the germline V gene (reference sequence). The CDR3 DNA is TGTGCCAGCAGTTTGGGGCCAGTCACTGAAGCTTTCTTT. This gives the protein CASSLGPVTEAFF.

The chain is built from TRBV13 and TRBJ2-3; 8 nucleotides line up with TRBD2. Trimming removed 1 base from V and 1 base from J; junction bases left unmatched: 4. Germline CDR1 reads PRHDT; CDR2 reads FYEKMQ (reference sequence). CDR3 length equals 16 residues. The CDR3 loop is CASSLASGGRTDTQYF. CDR3 DNA sequence: TGTGCCAGCAGCTTAGCTTCGGGGGGGCGCACAGATACGCAGTATTTT.